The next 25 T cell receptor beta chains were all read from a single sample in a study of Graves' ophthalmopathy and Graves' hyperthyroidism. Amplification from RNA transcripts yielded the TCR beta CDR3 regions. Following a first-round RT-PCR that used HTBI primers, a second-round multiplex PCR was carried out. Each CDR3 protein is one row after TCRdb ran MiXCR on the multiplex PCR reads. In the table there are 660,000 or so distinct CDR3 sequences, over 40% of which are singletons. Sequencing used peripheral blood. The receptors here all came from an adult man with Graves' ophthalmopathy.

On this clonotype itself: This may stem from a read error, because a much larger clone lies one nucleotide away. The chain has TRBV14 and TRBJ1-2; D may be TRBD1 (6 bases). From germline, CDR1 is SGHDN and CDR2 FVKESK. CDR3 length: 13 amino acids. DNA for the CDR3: TGTGCCAGCAGCGATCAGGGACATGGGGACGTCGCCTTC. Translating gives CASSDQGHGDVAF.

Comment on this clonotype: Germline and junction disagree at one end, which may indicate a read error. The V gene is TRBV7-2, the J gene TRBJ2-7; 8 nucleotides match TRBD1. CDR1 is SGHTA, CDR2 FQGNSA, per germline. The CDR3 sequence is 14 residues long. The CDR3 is CASSRGGTGYEQHF. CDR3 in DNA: TGTGCCAGTAGCAGAGGGGGGACAGGCTACGAGCAGCACTTC.

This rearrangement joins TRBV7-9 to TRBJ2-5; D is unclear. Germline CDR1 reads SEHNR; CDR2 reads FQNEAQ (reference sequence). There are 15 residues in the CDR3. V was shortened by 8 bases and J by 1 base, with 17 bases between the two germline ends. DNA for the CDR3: TGTGCCAGCTCACCAGTCCAGCAGTCCCAAGAGACCCAGTACTTC. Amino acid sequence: CASSPVQQSQETQYF.

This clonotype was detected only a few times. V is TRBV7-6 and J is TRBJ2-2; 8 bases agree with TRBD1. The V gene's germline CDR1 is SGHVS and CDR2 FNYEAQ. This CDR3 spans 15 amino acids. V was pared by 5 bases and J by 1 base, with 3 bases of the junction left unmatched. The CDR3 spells CASSGGQVNTGELFF. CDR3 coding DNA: TGTGCCAGCAGCGGGGGACAGGTGAACACCGGGGAGCTGTTTTTT.

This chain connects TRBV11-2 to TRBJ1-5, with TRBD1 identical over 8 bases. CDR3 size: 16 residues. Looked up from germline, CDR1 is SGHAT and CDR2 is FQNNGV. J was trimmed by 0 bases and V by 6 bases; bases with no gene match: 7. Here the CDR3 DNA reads TGTGCCAGCAGTCGAACGGGACAGGATAGCAATCAGCCCCAGCATTTT. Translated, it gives CASSRTGQDSNQPQHF.

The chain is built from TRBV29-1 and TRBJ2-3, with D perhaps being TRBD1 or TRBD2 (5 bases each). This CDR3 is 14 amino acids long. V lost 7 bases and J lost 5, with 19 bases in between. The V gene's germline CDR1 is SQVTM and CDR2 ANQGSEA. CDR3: CSAAIQGVLDTQYF. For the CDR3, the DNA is TGCAGCGCCGCTATCCAGGGAGTCCTAGATACGCAGTATTTT.

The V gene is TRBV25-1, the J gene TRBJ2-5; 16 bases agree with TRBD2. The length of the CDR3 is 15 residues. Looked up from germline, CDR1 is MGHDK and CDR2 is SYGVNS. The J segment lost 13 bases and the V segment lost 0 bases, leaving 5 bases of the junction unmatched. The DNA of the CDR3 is TGTGCCAGCAGTGAATATACGGGACTAGCGGGAGGGCGGTACTTC. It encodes CASSEYTGLAGGRYF.

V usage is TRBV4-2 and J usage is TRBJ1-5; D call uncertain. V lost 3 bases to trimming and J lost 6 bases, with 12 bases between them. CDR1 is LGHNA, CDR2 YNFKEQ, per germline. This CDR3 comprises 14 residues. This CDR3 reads CASSHGEFSQPQHF. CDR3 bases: TGTGCCAGCAGCCACGGGGAGTTTAGTCAGCCCCAGCATTTT.

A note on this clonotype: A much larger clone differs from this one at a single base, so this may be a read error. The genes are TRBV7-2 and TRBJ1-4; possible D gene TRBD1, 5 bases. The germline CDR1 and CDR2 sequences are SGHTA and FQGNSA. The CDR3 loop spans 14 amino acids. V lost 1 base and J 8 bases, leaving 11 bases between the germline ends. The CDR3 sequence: CASSLVGGGEKLFF. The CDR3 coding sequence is TGTGCCAGCAGCTTAGTTGGGGGAGGGGAAAAACTGTTTTTT.

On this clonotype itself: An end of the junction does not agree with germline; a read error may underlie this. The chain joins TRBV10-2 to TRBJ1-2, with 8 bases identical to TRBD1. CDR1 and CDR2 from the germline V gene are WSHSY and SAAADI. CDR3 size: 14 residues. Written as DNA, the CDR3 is TGCGCCCGCAGGCCACAGGGGGACGACTATGGCTACACCTTC. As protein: CARRPQGDDYGYTF.

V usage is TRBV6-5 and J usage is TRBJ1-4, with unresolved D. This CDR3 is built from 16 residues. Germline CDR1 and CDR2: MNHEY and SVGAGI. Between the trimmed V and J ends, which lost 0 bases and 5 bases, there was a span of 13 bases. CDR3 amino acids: CASSYSYGSENEKLFF. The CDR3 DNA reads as TGTGCCAGCAGTTACTCGTATGGGTCAGAGAATGAAAAACTGTTTTTT.

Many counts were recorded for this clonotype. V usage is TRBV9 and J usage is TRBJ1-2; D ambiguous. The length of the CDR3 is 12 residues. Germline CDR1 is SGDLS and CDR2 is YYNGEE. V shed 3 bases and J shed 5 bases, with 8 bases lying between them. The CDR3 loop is CASSASVYGYTF. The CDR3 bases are TGTGCCAGCAGCGCCTCAGTGTATGGCTACACCTTC.

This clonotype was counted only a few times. The CDR3 reads CSARAGGYGYTF. In DNA, the CDR3 is TGCAGTGCTAGGGCAGGGGGCTATGGCTACACCTTC. This rearrangement joins TRBV20-1 to TRBJ1-2, with 7 nucleotides matching TRBD1. The germline CDR1 and CDR2 sequences are DFQATT and SNEGSKA (reference sequence). Trimming removed 3 bases from V and 4 bases from J; junction bases left unmatched: 2. The CDR3 consists of 12 residues.

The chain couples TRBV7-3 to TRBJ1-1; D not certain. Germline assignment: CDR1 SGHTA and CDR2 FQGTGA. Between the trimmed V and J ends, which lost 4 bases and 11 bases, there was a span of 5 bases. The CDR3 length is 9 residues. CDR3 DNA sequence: TGTGCCAGCAGCTCCGGGGCTTTCTTT. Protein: CASSSGAFF.

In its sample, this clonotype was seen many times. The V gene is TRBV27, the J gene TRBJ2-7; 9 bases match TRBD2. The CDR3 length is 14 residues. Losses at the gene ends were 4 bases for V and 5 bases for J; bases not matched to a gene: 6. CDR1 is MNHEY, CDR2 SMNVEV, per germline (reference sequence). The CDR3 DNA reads TGTGCCAGCAGTTCCGGACTAGCGATGAACGAGCAGTACTTC. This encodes CASSSGLAMNEQYF.

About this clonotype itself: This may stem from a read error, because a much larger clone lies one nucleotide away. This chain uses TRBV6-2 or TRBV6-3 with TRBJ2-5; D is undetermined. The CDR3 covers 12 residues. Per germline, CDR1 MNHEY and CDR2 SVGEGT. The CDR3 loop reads CAGSPWVETQYF. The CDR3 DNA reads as TGTGCCGGCAGCCCCTGGGTGGAGACCCAGTACTTC.

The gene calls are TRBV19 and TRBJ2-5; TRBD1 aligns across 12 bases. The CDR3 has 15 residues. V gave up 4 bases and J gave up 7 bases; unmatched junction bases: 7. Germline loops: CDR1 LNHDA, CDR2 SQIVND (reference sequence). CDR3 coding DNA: TGTGCCAGTAGTACCCCCGGGACAGGGGGCGCGACCCAGTACTTC. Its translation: CASSTPGTGGATQYF.

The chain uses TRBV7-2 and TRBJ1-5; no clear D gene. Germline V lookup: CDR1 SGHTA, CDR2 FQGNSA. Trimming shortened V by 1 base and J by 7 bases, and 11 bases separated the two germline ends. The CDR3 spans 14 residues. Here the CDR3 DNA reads TGTGCCAGCAGCTTAGTGGAGGTCCTGCAGCCCCAGCATTTT. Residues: CASSLVEVLQPQHF.

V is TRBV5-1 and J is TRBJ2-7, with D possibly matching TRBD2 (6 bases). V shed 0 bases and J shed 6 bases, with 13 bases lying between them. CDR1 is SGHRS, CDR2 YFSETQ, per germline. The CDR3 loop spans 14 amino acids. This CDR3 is CASSLGEVLGEQYF. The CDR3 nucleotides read TGCGCCAGCAGCTTGGGGGAGGTCTTGGGCGAGCAGTACTTC.

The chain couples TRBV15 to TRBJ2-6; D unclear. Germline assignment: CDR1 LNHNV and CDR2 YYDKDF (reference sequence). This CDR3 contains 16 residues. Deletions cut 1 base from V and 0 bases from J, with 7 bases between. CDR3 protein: CATSRAKGSGANVLTF. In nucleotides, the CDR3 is TGTGCCACCAGCAGAGCAAAGGGCTCTGGGGCCAACGTCCTGACTTTC.

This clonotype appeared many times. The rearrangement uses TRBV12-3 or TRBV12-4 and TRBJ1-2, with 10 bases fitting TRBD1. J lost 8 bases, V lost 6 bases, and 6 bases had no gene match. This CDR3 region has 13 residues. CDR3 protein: CASSLGQGDGYTF. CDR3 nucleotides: TGTGCCAGCAGCCTTGGACAGGGGGACGGCTACACCTTC.

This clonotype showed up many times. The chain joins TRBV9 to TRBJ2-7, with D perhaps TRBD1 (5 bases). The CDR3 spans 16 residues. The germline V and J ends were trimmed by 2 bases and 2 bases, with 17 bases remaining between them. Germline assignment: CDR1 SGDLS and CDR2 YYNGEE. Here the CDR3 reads CASSVDLDSGTYEQYF. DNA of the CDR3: TGTGCCAGCAGCGTGGACCTCGACAGTGGGACCTACGAGCAGTACTTC.

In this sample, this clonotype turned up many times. The CDR3 here is CASSFGTGEQYF. Here the CDR3 DNA reads TGTGCCAGCAGCTTTGGGACGGGGGAGCAGTACTTC. The rearrangement joins TRBV7-6 to TRBJ2-7; D is tentatively TRBD1 or TRBD2 (5 bases each). V gave up 3 bases and J gave up 7 bases, with 10 bases separating them. CDR1 and CDR2 (germline): SGHVS, FNYEAQ. This CDR3 region has 12 residues.

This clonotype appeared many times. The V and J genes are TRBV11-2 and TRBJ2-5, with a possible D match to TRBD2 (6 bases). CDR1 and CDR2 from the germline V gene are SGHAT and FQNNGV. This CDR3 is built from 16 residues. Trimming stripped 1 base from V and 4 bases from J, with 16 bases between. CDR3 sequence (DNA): TGTGCCAGCAGCTTAGCCCCCGTGGGGGGAGGAGAGACCCAGTACTTC. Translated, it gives CASSLAPVGGGETQYF.

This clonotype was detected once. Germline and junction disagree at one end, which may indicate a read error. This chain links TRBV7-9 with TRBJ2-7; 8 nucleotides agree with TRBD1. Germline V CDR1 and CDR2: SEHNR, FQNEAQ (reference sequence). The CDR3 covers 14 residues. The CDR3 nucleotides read TGTACCAGCAGTTTCGGACAGGGAATCTACGAGCAGTACTTC. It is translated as CTSSFGQGIYEQYF.